The rows below give T cell receptor beta chains drawn from one sample of a study of T cells in Graves' hyperthyroidism and ophthalmopathy. TCRdb passed the multiplex PCR reads through MiXCR, listing each CDR3 protein once. The sample carries over 650,000 distinct CDR3 sequences, about 45% recorded once. The sequenced material came from peripheral blood or thyroid tissue (not recorded which). Receptor source: an adult man with Graves' disease, either hyperthyroidism or ophthalmopathy (not recorded which). Both conserved end residues are trimmed from each CDR3. Size is stated for part of the rows, as once, few or many counts, or as a class when the clone is expanded.

>many|TRBV7-2|TRBJ1-1
ASSRGQGSTEAF
>many|TRBV2|TRBJ1-5
ASRKTGGAGNQPQH
>many|TRBV7-9|TRBJ1-6
ASSAGQNSPLH
>many|TRBV15|TRBJ1-1
ATSKTGMNTEAF
>-|TRBV5-1|TRBJ1-6
ASSHGRDQPLH
>few|TRBV9|TRBJ1-1
ASSVGPSRAANTEAF
>few|TRBV7-9|TRBJ1-2
ASSLQGQLHYGYT
>-|TRBV12-3/TRBV12-4|TRBJ1-1
ASSQTDRAGTEAF
>few|TRBV2|TRBJ2-5
ASSERGLGNGAQY
>-|TRBV29-1|TRBJ1-3
TEGGVSGNTIY
>many|TRBV7-9|TRBJ1-1
ASSFTMNTEAF
>-|TRBV29-1|TRBJ1-1
SLRGLMNTEAF
>-|TRBV19|TRBJ1-1
ASSIRGANTEAF
>many|TRBV10-3|TRBJ1-2
AISEPRAQVYYGYT
>-|TRBV19|TRBJ2-6
ASRDGALSGANVLT
>many|TRBV20-1|TRBJ2-7
SARSQTYEQY
>many|TRBV20-1|TRBJ2-5
SATRKYQETQY
>many|TRBV7-8|TRBJ1-6
ASSLVSSRPLH
>few|TRBV7-8|TRBJ1-5
ASSTTGQYDQPQH
>few|TRBV7-2|TRBJ1-1
ASTLNRAGGRGEAF
>-|TRBV29-1|TRBJ1-2
SVGTGRYGYT
>many|TRBV7-2|TRBJ2-5
ASSSLAGGLGTQY
>few|TRBV19|TRBJ1-5
ASSPSVNQPQH
>-|TRBV25-1|TRBJ2-7
ASSQGGLAETYEQY
>-|TRBV6-6|TRBJ1-1
ASSYLGGRSTEAF
>many|TRBV10-3|TRBJ2-5
AISEGQSGRETQY
>many|TRBV25-1|TRBJ2-7
ASSEFGGRARGVEQY
>few|TRBV9|TRBJ1-2
ASSMPGGTDYGYT
>-|TRBV20-1|TRBJ1-5
SAVKGGASNQPQH
>-|TRBV29-1|TRBJ1-2
SVEGPGTAAYGYT
>few|TRBV24-1|TRBJ2-5
ATSDSRTGGEETQY